This passage covers 18 T cell receptor beta chains from one sample sequenced in a study of neoadjuvant anti-PD-1 for oral cavity cancer (dated by TCRdb to the early 2020s). Library preparation used the immunoSEQ multiplex PCR assay. Held by TCRdb, this immuneACCESS table contains in-frame sequences only and omits some clones. Under half of the omission traces to an unresolved V gene where checked; the cause of the rest is unknown. For this sample the table gives more than 10,000 clones, of which less than 70% were detected only once. Clones ranked in the top ten supply just over 2% of the sample. Sample time point, as interpreted from the label and publication: before neoadjuvant nivolumab. Material: PBMCs, obtained before nivolumab (anti-PD-1) treatment. These receptors originate from a person aged 40 to 85 with oral cavity squamous cell carcinoma.

V usage is TRBV28 and J usage is TRBJ1-1, with D possibly matching TRBD1 (6 bases). Trimming pared 4 bases from V and 2 bases from J, leaving 14 bases between. The CDR3 is 15 amino acids. CDR1 is MDHEN and CDR2 is SYDVKM in the germline V gene. CDR3 protein: CASSSSRGGNTEAFF. For the CDR3, the DNA is TGTGCCAGCAGTTCGTCCAGGGGAGGCAACACTGAAGCTTTCTTT.

The chain uses TRBV5-1 and TRBJ2-3; 12 positions agree with TRBD1. The CDR3 extends over 17 amino acids. V dropped 0 bases and J dropped 4; count of bases not matched to a gene: 6. Germline V gene lookup returns CDR1 SGHRS and CDR2 YFSETQ. The CDR3 here is CASSLAQGQGASDTQYF. The CDR3 nucleotides read TGCGCCAGCAGCTTGGCACAGGGACAGGGGGCCTCAGATACGCAGTATTTT.

The gene calls are TRBV11-2 and TRBJ2-2; 7 nucleotides agree with TRBD1. Per the germline V gene, CDR1 is SGHAT and CDR2 is FQNNGV. The CDR3 is made up of 15 amino acids. J was trimmed by 6 bases and V by 1 base; bases with no gene match: 5. Here the CDR3 DNA reads TGTGCCAGCAGCTTAGGTTTCAGGGGGTCCGGGGAGCTGTTTTTT. Protein product: CASSLGFRGSGELFF.

The chain combines TRBV28 with TRBJ2-1; 10 bases fit TRBD2. Germline V lookup: CDR1 MDHEN, CDR2 SYDVKM. This CDR3 has 14 residues. V was clipped by 7 bases and J by 5 bases; unmatched bases: 5. The chain's CDR3 is CASTPAGGNNEQFF. The CDR3 nucleotides are TGTGCCAGCACCCCAGCGGGAGGGAACAATGAGCAGTTCTTC. The entire variable domain, with the rest obtained from reference TRBV28 and TRBJ2-1, is as follows: DVKVTQSSRYLVKRTGEKVFLECVQDMDHENMFWYRQDPGLGLRLIYFSYDVKMKEKGDIPEGYSVSREKKERFSLILESASTNQTSMYLCASTPAGGNNEQFFGPGTRLTVL.

CDR3 coding DNA: TGTGCCAGCAGTTTCCGACTAGCGGGATACGAGCAGTACTTC. As protein: CASSFRLAGYEQYF. The chain carries TRBV27 and TRBJ2-7; TRBD2 agrees at 11 bases. In germline, CDR1 is MNHEY, CDR2 SMNVEV (reference sequence). CDR3 size: 14 residues. Trimming removed 3 bases from V and 4 bases from J; junction bases left unmatched: 2.

This chain uses TRBV10-3 with TRBJ1-4; D is perhaps TRBD1 (6 bases). The CDR3 covers 14 residues. Per the germline V gene, CDR1 is ENHRY and CDR2 is SYGVKD. Trimming cost V 6 bases and J 8 bases, with 16 bases left between them. The CDR3 DNA follows: TGTGCCATCAGAGACAGGCTCGAGGGGGAAAAACTGTTTTTT. Amino acids: CAIRDRLEGEKLFF.

This rearrangement joins TRBV4-1 to TRBJ1-6, with a tentative D call TRBD1 (5 bases). Trimming took off 0 bases at V and 7 bases at J, with 16 bases between the two ends. Germline lookup yields CDR1 MGHRA and CDR2 YSYEKL. The CDR3 covers 17 residues. The CDR3 coding sequence is TGCGCCAGCAGCCAAGATAAGGAGGCAGGGAACAATTCACCCCTCCACTTT. Amino acid sequence: CASSQDKEAGNNSPLHF.

The V and J genes are TRBV10-1 and TRBJ1-5, with D possibly TRBD1 on 6 matching bases. This CDR3 region has 13 residues. Between the trimmed V and J ends, which lost 2 bases and 7 bases, there was a span of 9 bases. CDR1 and CDR2 from the germline V gene are WNHNN and SYGVQD (reference sequence). CDR3 in amino acids: CASSEGGTQPQHF. The CDR3 DNA sequence: TGCGCCAGCAGTGAGGGAGGGACACAGCCCCAGCATTTT.

This rearrangement joins TRBV6-1 to TRBJ2-1; TRBD2 agrees at 7 bases. Unmatched junction bases numbered 7, after V lost 4 bases and J lost 4 bases. This CDR3 has 15 residues. CDR1 MNHNS and CDR2 SASEGT come from the germline V gene. CDR3 in DNA: TGTGCCAGCAGTGCACTAGCGAACGCATACAATGAGCAGTTCTTC. It specifies CASSALANAYNEQFF.

The CDR3 region is CASSLETGGWTEAFF. The CDR3 DNA reads TGCGCCAGCAGCTTGGAGACAGGGGGGTGGACTGAAGCTTTCTTT. The rearrangement joins TRBV5-1 to TRBJ1-1, with 9 bases that match TRBD1. V gave up 0 bases and J gave up 5 bases; unmatched junction bases: 5. CDR3 size: 15 residues. Germline values: CDR1 SGHRS, CDR2 YFSETQ.

V and J are TRBV4-1 and TRBJ2-7; no clear D gene. Germline V CDR1 and CDR2: MGHRA, YSYEKL. The CDR3 is made up of 15 amino acids. Trimming removed 1 base from V and 7 bases from J, with 17 bases in between. The CDR3 is CASSQAPSRATEQYF. In nucleotides, the CDR3 is TGCGCCAGCAGCCAAGCTCCTTCTAGGGCGACTGAGCAGTACTTC.

This clone was seen more than once but under ten times. The chain employs TRBV6-6 and TRBJ1-5; no clear D gene. The CDR3 extends over 14 amino acids. Germline V gene data show CDR1 as MNHNY and CDR2 as SVGAGI (reference sequence). Trimming cost V 0 bases and J 0 bases, with 3 bases left between them. The CDR3 bases are TGTGCCAGCAGTTACTCAACTAGCAATCAGCCCCAGCATTTT. This gives the protein CASSYSTSNQPQHF.

The chain uses TRBV5-1 and TRBJ2-3; D unclear. The ends were cut back, 0 bases at V and 2 bases at J, with 7 bases in the middle. The CDR3 has 14 residues. From germline, CDR1 is SGHRS and CDR2 YFSETQ. This chain's CDR3 is CASSLGVPTDTQYF. CDR3 nucleotide sequence: TGCGCCAGCAGCTTGGGTGTCCCCACAGATACGCAGTATTTT.

This rearrangement joins TRBV5-1 to TRBJ1-3; D is uncertain. Germline V lookup: CDR1 SGHRS, CDR2 YFSETQ. The V and J ends lost 1 base and 9 bases respectively, with 11 bases between them. This CDR3 has 13 residues. CDR3 bases: TGCGCCAGCAGCTTGTCCGGCAGGTCCACCATATATTTT. Residues: CASSLSGRSTIYF.

This sequence joins TRBV6-5 and TRBJ1-2; 7 bases match TRBD1. Germline CDR1 reads MNHEY; CDR2 reads SVGAGI. V lost 7 bases and J lost 1; bases outside the gene matches: 9. CDR3 size: 15 residues. In DNA, the CDR3 is TGTGCCAGCACCAACCGGGACAGTTTTAACTATGGCTACACCTTC. This gives the protein CASTNRDSFNYGYTF.

This chain links TRBV12-5 with TRBJ1-1; no firm D call. Between the trimmed V and J ends, which lost 6 bases and 8 bases, there was a span of 13 bases. Germline V gives CDR1 LGHNT, CDR2 FRNRAP. CDR3 length equals 12 residues. The CDR3 loop is CASGPVGREAFF. The CDR3 DNA is TGTGCTAGTGGCCCGGTGGGGAGGGAAGCTTTCTTT.

V and J are TRBV4-1 and TRBJ2-1; 9 bases are a match to TRBD2. The CDR3 covers 18 residues. The junction had 10 bases not matched to a gene; V was cut back by 0 bases and J by 4 bases. CDR1 MGHRA and CDR2 YSYEKL come from the germline V gene. CDR3 sequence (DNA): TGCGCCAGCAGCCAAGATCCAGGGGGTAGCGGGGGATACAATGAGCAGTTCTTC. Translated, it gives CASSQDPGGSGGYNEQFF.

The chain couples TRBV7-6 to TRBJ1-5; D is undetermined. The germline V gene has CDR1 SGHVS and CDR2 FNYEAQ. The CDR3 totals 17 residues. Trimming took off 2 bases at V and 2 bases at J, with 16 bases between the two ends. DNA of the CDR3: TGTGCCAGCAGCTTATCCGCCTTTCTGGAGGGCAATCAGCCCCAGCATTTT. Protein: CASSLSAFLEGNQPQHF.